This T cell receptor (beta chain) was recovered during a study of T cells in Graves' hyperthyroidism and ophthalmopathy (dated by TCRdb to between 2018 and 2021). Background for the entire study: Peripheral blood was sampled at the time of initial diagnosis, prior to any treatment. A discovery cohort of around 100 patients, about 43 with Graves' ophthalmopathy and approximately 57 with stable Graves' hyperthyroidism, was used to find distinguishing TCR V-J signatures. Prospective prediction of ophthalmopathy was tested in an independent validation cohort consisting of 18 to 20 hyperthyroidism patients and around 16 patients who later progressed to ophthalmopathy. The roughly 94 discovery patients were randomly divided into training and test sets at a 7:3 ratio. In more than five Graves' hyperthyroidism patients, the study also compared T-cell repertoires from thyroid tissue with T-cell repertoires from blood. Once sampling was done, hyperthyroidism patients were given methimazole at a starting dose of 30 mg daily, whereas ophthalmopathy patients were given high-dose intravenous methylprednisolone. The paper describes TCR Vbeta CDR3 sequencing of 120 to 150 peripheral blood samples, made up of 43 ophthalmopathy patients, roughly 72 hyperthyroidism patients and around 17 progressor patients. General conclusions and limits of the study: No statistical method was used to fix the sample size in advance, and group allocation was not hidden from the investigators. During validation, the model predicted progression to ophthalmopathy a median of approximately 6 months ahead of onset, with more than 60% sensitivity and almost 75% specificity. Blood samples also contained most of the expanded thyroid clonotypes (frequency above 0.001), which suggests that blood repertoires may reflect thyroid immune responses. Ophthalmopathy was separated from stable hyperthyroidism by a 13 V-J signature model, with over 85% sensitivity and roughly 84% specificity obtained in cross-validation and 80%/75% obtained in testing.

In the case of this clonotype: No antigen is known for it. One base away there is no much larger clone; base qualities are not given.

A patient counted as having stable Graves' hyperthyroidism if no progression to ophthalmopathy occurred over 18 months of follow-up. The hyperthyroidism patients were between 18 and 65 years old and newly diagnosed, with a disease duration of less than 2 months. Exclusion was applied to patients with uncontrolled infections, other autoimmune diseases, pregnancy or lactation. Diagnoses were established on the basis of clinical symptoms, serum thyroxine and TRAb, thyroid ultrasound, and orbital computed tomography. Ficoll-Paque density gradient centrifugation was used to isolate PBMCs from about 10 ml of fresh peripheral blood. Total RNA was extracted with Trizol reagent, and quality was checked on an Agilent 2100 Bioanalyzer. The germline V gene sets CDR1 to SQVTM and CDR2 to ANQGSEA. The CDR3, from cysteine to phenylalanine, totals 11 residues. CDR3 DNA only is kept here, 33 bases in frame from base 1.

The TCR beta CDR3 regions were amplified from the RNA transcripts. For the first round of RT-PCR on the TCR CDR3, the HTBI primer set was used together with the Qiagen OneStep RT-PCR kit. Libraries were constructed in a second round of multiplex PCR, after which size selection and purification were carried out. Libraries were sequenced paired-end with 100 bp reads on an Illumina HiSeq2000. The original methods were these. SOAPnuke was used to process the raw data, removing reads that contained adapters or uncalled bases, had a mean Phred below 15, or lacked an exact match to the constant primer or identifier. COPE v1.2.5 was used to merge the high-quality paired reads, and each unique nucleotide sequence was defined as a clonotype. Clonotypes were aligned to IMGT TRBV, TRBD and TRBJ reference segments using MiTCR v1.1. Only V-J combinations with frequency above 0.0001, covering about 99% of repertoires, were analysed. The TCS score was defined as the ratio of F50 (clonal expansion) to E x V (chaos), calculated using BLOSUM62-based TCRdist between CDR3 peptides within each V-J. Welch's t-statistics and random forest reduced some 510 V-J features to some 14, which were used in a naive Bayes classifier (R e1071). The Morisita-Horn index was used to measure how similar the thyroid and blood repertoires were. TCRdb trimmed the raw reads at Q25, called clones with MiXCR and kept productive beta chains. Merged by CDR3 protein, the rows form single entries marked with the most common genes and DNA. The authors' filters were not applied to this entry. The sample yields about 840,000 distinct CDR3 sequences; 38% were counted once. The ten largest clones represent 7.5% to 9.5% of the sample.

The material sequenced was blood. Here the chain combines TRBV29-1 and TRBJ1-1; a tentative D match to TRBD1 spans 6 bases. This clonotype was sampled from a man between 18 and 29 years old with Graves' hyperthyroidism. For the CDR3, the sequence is CTLTGNTEAFF. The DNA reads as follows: TGCACCCTGACAGGGAACACTGAAGCTTTCTTT.